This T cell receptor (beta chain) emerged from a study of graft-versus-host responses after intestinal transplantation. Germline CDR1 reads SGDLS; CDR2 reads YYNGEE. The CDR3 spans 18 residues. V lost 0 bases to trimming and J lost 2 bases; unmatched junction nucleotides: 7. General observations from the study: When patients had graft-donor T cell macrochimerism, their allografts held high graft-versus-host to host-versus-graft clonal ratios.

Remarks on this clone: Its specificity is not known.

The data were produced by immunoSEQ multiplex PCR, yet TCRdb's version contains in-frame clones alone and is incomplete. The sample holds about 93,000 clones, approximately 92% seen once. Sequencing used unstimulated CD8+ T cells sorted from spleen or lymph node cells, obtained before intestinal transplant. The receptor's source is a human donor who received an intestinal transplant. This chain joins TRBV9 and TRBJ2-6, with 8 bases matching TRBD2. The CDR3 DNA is TGTGCCAGCAGCGTAGTGCCAGCGGGAGCTACTGGGGCCAACGTCCTGACTTTC. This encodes CASSVVPAGATGANVLTF.